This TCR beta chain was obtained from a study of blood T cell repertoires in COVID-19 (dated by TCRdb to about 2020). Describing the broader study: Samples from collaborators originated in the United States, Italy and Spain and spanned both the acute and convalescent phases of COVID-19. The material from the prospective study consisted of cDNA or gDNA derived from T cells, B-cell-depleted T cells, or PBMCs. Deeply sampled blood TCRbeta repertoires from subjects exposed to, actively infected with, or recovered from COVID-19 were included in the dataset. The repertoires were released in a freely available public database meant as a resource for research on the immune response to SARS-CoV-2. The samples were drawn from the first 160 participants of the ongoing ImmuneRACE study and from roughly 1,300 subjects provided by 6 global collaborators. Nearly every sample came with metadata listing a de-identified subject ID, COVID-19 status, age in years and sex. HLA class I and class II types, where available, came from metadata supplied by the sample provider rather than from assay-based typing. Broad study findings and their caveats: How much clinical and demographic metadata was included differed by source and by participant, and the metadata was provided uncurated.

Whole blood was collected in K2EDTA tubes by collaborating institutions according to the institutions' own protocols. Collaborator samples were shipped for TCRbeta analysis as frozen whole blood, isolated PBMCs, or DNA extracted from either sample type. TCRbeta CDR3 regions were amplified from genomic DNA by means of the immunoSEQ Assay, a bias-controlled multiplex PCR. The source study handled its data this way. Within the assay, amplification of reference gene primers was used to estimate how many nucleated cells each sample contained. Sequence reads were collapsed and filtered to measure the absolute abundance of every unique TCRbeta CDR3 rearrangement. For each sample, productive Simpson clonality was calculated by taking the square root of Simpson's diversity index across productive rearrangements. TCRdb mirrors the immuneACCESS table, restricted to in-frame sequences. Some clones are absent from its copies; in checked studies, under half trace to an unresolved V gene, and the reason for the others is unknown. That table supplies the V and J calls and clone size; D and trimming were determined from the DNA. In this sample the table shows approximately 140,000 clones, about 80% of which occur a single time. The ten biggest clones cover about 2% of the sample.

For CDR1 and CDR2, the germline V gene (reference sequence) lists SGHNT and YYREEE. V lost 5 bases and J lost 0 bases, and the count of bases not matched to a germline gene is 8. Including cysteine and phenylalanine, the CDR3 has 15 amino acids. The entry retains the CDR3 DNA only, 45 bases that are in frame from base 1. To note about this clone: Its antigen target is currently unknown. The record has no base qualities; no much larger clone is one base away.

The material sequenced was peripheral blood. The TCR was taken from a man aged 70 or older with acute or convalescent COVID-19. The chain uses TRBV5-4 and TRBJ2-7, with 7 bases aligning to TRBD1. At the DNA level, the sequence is TGTGCCAGCAGAACCGGGACAGCTAGCTCCTACGAGCAGTACTTC. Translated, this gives CASRTGTASSYEQYF.